This T cell receptor beta chain was recorded in a study of T cell responses to AZD1222 COVID-19 vaccine. This clone was found once. Profiling relied on immunoSEQ multiplex PCR, and the TCRdb table lists in-frame clones only, not all of them. The table lists some 190,000 clones, 80% to 95% of them singletons. Germline CDR1 reads SGHDN; CDR2 reads FVKESK. The V and J ends lost 2 bases and 0 bases, in that order; junction bases with no gene match: 4. The CDR3 loop spans 16 amino acids. This TCR was recovered from an adult who received the AZD1222 COVID-19 vaccine. The sample was peripheral blood, taken 28 days after the second AZD1222 dose. This sequence joins TRBV14 and TRBJ2-3; TRBD2 aligns across 8 bases. The CDR3 spells CASSQLAGMSTDTQYF. CDR3 DNA: TGTGCCAGCAGCCAATTAGCGGGGATGAGCACAGATACGCAGTATTTT. Filled out from reference TRBV14 and TRBJ2-3, the complete variable domain reads EAGVTQFPSHSVIEKGQTVTLRCDPISGHDNLYWYRRVMGKEIKFLLHFVKESKQDESGMPNNRFLAERTGGTYSTLKVQPAELEDSGVYFCASSQLAGMSTDTQYFGPGTRLTVL.